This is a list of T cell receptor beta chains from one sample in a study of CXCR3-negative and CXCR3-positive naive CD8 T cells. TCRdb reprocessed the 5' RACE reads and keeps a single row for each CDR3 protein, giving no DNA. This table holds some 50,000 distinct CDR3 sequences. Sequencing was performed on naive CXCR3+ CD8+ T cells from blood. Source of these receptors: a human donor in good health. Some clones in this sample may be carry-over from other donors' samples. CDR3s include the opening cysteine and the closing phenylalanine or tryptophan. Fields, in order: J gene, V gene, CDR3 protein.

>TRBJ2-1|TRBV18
CASSPGRDNYNEQFF
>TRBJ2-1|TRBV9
CASSVDPGGRYNEQFF
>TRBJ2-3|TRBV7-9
CASRLAGVGDTQYF
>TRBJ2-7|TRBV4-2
CASSQDRDTFSYEQYF
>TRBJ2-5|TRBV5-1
CASRTGMTTQETQYF
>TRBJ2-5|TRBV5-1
CASSTTTPLEETQYF
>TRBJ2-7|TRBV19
CASSIAGYEQYF
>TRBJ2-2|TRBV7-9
CASSLLAQNTGELFF
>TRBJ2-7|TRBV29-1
CSAVMGYEQYF
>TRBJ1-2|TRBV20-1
CSAEDASNYGYTF
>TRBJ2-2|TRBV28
CASSQIGISQVGATGELFF
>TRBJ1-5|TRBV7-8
CASTRWEGSWNQPQHF
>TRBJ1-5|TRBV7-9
CASSPGASEGHQPQHF
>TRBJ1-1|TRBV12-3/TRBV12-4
CASNGLMNTEAFF
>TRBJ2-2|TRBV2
CASRGMNTGELFF
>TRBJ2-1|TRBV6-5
CASSYVEAAVNEQFF
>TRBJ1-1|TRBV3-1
CASSQFLGTGLNTEAFF
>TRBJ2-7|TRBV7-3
CASGSLTAPHEQYF
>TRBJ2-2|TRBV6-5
CASTIAAETGELFF
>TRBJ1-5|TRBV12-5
CASGFGLRAGNSNQPQHF
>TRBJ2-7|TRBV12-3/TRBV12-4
CASSHHRDEQYF